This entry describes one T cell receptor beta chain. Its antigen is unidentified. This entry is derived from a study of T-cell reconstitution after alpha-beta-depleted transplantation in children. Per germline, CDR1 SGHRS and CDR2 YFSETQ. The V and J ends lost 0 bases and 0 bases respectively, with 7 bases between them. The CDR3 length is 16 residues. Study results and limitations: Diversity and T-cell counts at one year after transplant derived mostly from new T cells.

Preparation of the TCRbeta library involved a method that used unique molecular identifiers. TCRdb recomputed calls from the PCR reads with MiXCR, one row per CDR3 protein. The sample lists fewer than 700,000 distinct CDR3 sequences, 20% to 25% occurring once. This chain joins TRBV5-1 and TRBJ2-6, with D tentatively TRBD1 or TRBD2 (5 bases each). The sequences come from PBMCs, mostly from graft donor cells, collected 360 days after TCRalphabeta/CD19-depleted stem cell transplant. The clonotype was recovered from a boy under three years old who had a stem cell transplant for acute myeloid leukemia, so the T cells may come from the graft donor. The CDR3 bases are TGCGCCAGCAGCTTGGAAGGGACCTCTGGGGCCAACGTCCTGACTTTC. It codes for CASSLEGTSGANVLTF.